Here is one TCR beta chain with its context. The data originate from a study of blood T cell repertoires in COVID-19. Across the study: Researchers got acute and convalescent COVID-19 samples from the United States, Italy and Spain. The cDNA or gDNA used as material had been derived from T cells, B-cell-depleted T cells, or PBMCs.

Per the original methods: Amplifying reference gene primers gave estimates of nucleated cell counts. Repertoires were generated with immunoSEQ multiplex PCR, while TCRdb's copy carries only in-frame clones and drops some. That table gives V, J and clone size, and the DNA gave D and trimming. The sample lists about 490,000 clones; approximately 83% were seen once. Material: peripheral blood. This receptor was obtained from a human donor in a cohort sampled during active COVID-19.

CDR3 nucleotides: TGCAGCGTTGAAGACCGAGAGACCCAGTACTTC. Amino acid sequence: CSVEDRETQYF. The genes are TRBV29-1 and TRBJ2-5; D gene unclear. V lost 0 bases and J lost 4, with 3 bases in between. Germline values: CDR1 SQVTM, CDR2 ANQGSEA. There are 11 residues in the CDR3.